Following are 9 T cell receptor beta chains from one sample sequenced in a study of blood T cell repertoires in COVID-19. The method was immunoSEQ multiplex PCR; TCRdb's version includes in-frame clones alone and lacks a portion of them. The table shows about 64,000 clones, with roughly 93% occurring only once. The specimen sequenced was peripheral blood. These receptors originate from a human donor in a cohort sampled during active COVID-19.

The rearrangement joins TRBV6-5 to TRBJ1-1; TRBD1 matches at 7 bases. CDR1 MNHEY and CDR2 SVGAGI come from the germline V gene. The CDR3 covers 13 residues. J was trimmed by 7 bases and V by 2 bases; bases with no gene match: 4. This CDR3 reads CASSYQGQVEAFF. The DNA of the CDR3 is TGTGCCAGCAGTTACCAAGGACAGGTTGAAGCTTTCTTT.

The rearrangement joins TRBV27 to TRBJ2-6; 7 nucleotides align to TRBD2. CDR3 length: 20 amino acids. The trim removed 0 bases at V and 4 bases at J, leaving 15 bases unmatched. Per the germline V gene, CDR1 is MNHEY and CDR2 is SMNVEV (reference sequence). CDR3 region: CASSLSMGEGGPHGANVLTF. The DNA of the CDR3 is TGTGCCAGCAGTTTATCAATGGGGGAGGGAGGCCCCCACGGGGCCAACGTCCTGACTTTC.

This chain joins TRBV6-4 and TRBJ1-4; D is perhaps TRBD1 (5 bases). In germline, CDR1 is MRHNA, CDR2 SNTAGT. Trimming took 9 bases from V and 8 from J, leaving 13 bases between them. The CDR3 is 12 residues long. CDR3 sequence (DNA): TGTGCCAGGGAAGCGGGGGGGGAAAAACTGTTTTTT. It specifies CAREAGGEKLFF.

The V and J genes are TRBV3-1 (or the pseudogene TRBV3-2) and TRBJ1-2; D not resolved. V was clipped by 4 bases and J by 2 bases, with 5 bases between them. CDR3 length: 12 residues. CDR1 is LGHDT and CDR2 is YNNKEL in the germline V gene (reference sequence). The CDR3 region is CASSPGNYGYTF. Here the CDR3 DNA reads TGTGCCAGCAGCCCCGGGAACTATGGCTACACCTTC.

This clone was detected once. CDR3 sequence reads: CASSKKKTSGRPEQFF. In DNA, the CDR3 is TGTGCCAGCAGCAAAAAGAAAACTAGCGGACGTCCCGAGCAGTTCTTC. This chain joins TRBV21-1 and TRBJ2-1; TRBD2 is the table's D call, not checked against the DNA. TRBV21-1 is flagged as a pseudogene. The CDR3 totals 16 residues.

The chain combines TRBV5-8 with TRBJ1-3, with D possibly being TRBD1 (5 bases). Trimming cost V 0 bases and J 2 bases, with 9 bases left between them. There are 15 residues in the CDR3. From germline, CDR1 is SGHTS and CDR2 YDEGEE. The DNA of the CDR3 is TGTGCCAGCAGCTTGGTCGGGGGAGCTGGAAACACCATATATTTT. This translates into CASSLVGGAGNTIYF.

The chain links TRBV14 to TRBJ2-7; the match to TRBD1 covers 8 bases. J lost 0 bases, V lost 3 bases, and 7 bases had no gene match. CDR3 length: 16 residues. Germline CDR1 and CDR2: SGHDN and FVKESK. CDR3 protein: CASSQTGASPSYEQYF. CDR3 nucleotide sequence: TGTGCCAGCAGCCAGACAGGGGCCTCTCCCTCCTACGAGCAGTACTTC.

V is TRBV5-6 and J is TRBJ2-1; 7 nucleotides line up with TRBD2. Germline loops: CDR1 SGHDT, CDR2 YYEEEE. This CDR3 spans 13 amino acids. Trimming cost V 4 bases and J 7 bases; bases outside gene matches: 5. The chain's CDR3 is CASSPMGGNEQFF. DNA of the CDR3: TGTGCCAGCAGCCCCATGGGGGGGAATGAGCAGTTCTTC.

The chain joins TRBV3-1 (or the pseudogene TRBV3-2) to TRBJ1-1, with 7 bases fitting TRBD1. This CDR3 is built from 15 residues. V was pared by 6 bases and J by 1 base, with 8 bases of the junction left unmatched. Germline CDR1 and CDR2: LGHDT and YNNKEL (reference sequence). Here the CDR3 reads CASRPPGGGNTEAFF. In DNA, the CDR3 is TGTGCCAGCAGACCGCCAGGGGGAGGGAACACTGAAGCTTTCTTT.